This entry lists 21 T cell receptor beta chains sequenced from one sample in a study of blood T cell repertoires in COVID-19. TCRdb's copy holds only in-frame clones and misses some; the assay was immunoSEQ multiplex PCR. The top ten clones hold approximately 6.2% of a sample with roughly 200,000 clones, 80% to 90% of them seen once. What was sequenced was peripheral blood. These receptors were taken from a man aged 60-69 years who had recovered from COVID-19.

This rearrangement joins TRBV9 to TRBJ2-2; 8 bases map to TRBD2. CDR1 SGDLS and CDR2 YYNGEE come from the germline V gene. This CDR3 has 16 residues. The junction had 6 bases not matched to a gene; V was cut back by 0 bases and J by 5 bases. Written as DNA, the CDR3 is TGTGCCAGCAGCGTAGCCCCCGGGAGGGCTACCGGGGAGCTGTTTTTT. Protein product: CASSVAPGRATGELFF.

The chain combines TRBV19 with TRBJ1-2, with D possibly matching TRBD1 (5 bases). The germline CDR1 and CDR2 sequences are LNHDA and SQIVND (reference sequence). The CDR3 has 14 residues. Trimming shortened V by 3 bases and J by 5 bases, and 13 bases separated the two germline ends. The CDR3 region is CASSMPPGTYGYTF. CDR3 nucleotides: TGTGCCAGTAGTATGCCCCCGGGGACTTATGGCTACACCTTC.

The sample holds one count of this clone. The CDR3 DNA is TGTGCCAGCAGTTTCCAGGGGGCGCGCGAGCAGTACTTC. It encodes CASSFQGAREQYF. The V gene is TRBV12-3 or TRBV12-4, the J gene TRBJ2-7, with 8 bases lining up with TRBD1. This CDR3 has 13 residues. Trimming cost V 3 bases and J 6 bases; bases outside gene matches: 4.

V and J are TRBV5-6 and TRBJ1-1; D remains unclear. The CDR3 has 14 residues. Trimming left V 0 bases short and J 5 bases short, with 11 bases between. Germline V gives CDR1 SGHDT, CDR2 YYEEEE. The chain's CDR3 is CASSLGEGWTEAFF. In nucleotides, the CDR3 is TGTGCCAGCAGCTTGGGGGAGGGCTGGACTGAAGCTTTCTTT.

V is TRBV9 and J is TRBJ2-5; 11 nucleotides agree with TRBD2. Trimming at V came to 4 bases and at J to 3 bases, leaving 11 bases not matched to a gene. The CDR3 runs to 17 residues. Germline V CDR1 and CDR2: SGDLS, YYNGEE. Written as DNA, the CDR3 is TGTGCCAGCAGCCGACCTAGCGGGAGGTCTGGGGAAGAGACCCAGTACTTC. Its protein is CASSRPSGRSGEETQYF.

The CDR3 DNA reads TGTGCCAGCAGCCGAAGGAGTGGAAAGACGGCCTCGGGAAACACCATATATTTT. This sequence encodes CASSRRSGKTASGNTIYF. The chain carries TRBV4-2 and TRBJ1-3; D ambiguous. The germline gives CDR1 LGHNA, CDR2 YNFKEQ. Trimming left V 4 bases short and J 4 bases short, with 23 bases between. The CDR3 has 18 amino acids.

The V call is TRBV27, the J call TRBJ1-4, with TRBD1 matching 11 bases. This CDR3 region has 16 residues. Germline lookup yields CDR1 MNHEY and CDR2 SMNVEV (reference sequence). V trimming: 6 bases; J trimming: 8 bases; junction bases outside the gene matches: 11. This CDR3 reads CASRAGQGVIREKLFF. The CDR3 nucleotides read TGTGCCAGCAGGGCGGGACAGGGGGTAATTCGGGAAAAACTGTTTTTT. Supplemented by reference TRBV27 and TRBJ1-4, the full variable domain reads EAQVTQNPRYLITVTGKKLTVTCSQNMNHEYMSWYRQDPGLGLRQIYYSMNVEVTDKGDVPEGYKVSRKEKRNFPLILESPSPNQTSLYFCASRAGQGVIREKLFFGSGTQLSVL.

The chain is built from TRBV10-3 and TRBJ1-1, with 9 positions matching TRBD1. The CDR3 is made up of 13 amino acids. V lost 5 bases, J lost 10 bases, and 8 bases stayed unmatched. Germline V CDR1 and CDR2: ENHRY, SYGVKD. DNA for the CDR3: TGTGCCATCAGTCTACAGGGGGCCGGGGGAGCTTTCTTT. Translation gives CAISLQGAGGAFF.

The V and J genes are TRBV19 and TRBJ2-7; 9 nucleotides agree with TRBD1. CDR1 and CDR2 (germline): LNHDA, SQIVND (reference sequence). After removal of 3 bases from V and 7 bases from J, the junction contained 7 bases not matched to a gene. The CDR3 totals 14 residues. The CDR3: CASSIRDRDLEQYF. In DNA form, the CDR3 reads TGTGCCAGTAGTATCCGGGACAGGGACCTGGAGCAGTACTTC.

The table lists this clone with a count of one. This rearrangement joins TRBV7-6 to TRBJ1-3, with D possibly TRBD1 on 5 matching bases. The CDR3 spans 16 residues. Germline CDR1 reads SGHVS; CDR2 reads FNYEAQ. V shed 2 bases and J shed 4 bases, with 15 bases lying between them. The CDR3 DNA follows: TGTGCCAGCAGCTTAATGGCAGGGCTTGGGGGAAACACCATATATTTT. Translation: CASSLMAGLGGNTIYF.

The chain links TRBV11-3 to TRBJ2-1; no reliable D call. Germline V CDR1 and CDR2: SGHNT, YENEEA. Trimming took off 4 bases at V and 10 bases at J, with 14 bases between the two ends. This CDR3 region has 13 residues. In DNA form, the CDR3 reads TGTGCCAGCAGCTCACAGAACACCCGAGAGCAGTTCTTC. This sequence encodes CASSSQNTREQFF.

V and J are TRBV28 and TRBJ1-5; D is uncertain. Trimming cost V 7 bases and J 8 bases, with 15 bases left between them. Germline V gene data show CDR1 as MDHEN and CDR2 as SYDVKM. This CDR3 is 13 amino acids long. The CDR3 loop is CASNSGVLEPQHF. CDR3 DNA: TGTGCCAGCAACTCGGGAGTGCTGGAGCCCCAGCATTTT.

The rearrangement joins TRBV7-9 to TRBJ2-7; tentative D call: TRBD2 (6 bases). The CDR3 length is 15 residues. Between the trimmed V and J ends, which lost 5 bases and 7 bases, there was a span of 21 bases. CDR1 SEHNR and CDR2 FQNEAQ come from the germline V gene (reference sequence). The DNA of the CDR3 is TGTGCCAGCAGCCCGGGACGATTGGGACGGGAGGAGCAGTACTTC. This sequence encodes CASSPGRLGREEQYF.

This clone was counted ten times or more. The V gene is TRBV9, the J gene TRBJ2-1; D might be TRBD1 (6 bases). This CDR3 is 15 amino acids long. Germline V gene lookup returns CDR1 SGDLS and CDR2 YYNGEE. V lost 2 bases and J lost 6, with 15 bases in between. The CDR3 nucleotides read TGTGCCAGCAGCGTTGAACAGGGTGGGGCCAATGAGCAGTTCTTC. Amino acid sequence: CASSVEQGGANEQFF.

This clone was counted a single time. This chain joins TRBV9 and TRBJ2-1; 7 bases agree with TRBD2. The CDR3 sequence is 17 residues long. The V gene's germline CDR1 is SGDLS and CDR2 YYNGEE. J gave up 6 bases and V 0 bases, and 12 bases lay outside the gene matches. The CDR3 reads CASSVAGPLAPTNEQFF. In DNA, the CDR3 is TGTGCCAGCAGCGTAGCTGGGCCACTAGCGCCTACCAATGAGCAGTTCTTC.

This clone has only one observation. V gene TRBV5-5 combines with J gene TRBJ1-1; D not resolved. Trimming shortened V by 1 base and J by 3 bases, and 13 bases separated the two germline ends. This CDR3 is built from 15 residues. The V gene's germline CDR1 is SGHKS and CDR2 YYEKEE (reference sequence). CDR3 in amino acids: CASSLNVPTYTEAFF. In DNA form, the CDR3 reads TGTGCCAGCAGCTTGAATGTCCCCACTTACACTGAAGCTTTCTTT.

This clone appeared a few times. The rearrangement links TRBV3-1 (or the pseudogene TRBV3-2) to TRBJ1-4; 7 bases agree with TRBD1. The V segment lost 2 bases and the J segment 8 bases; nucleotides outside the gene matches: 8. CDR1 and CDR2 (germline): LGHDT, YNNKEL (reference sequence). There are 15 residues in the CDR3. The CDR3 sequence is CASSQRTGGKEKLFF. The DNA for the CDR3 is TGTGCCAGCAGCCAAAGGACAGGTGGAAAAGAAAAACTGTTTTTT.

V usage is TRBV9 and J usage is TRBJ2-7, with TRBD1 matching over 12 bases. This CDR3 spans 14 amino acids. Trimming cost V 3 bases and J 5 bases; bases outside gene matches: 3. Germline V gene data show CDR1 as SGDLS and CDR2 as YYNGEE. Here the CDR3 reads CASSEGQGANEQYF. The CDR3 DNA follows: TGTGCCAGCAGCGAGGGACAGGGGGCGAACGAGCAGTACTTC.

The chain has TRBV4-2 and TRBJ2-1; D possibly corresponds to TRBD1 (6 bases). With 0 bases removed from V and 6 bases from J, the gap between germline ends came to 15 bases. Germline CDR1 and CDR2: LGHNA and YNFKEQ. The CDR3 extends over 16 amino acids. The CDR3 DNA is TGTGCCAGCAGCCAAGATCCGGCAGGGGCCCTCAATGAGCAGTTCTTC. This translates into CASSQDPAGALNEQFF.

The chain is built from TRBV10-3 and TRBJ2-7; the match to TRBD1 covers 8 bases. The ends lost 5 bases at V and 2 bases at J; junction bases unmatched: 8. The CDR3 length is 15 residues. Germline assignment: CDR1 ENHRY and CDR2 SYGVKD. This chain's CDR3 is CAISPGQGPTYEQYF. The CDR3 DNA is TGTGCCATCAGTCCCGGACAGGGTCCTACCTACGAGCAGTACTTC.

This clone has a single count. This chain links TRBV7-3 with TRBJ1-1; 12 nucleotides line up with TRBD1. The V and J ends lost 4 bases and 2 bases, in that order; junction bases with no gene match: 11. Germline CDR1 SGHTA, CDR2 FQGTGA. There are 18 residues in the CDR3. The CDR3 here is CASSSSPGQGASNTEAFF. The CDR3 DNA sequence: TGTGCCAGCAGCTCCAGCCCGGGACAGGGGGCGAGTAACACTGAAGCTTTCTTT.